This T cell receptor beta chain comes out of a study of regulatory T cells in long-lasting Graves disease (dated by TCRdb to the early 2020s). In terms of the full investigation: Persistent Graves' disease was defined as antithyroid drug treatment for over 5 years with persistently positive TSH receptor autoantibodies. TCR sequencing covered some 13 persistent and 20 or so newly diagnosed Graves' disease patients, 33 samples in total. Antithyroid drugs had been taken for roughly 10 years on average by persistent Graves' disease patients in the clinical cohort. The study was conducted in China and was registered as a clinical trial. Persistent Graves' disease patients were compared with newly diagnosed Graves' disease patients by peripheral blood TCR sequencing and RNA sequencing. What the research found in general, with its limitations: Persistent disease showed preferential use of TRBV28, TRBJ1-2 and TRBJ2-5, whereas newly diagnosed disease favored TRBV20-1 and TRBJ2-1. Lower TCR Shannon entropy and fewer highly expanded clones were observed in persistent Graves' disease patients than in newly diagnosed patients, which suggested clonal expansion. Sequencing and analysis were restricted to the TCR beta chain. A larger number of public clonotypes was shared among persistent patients (about 2,700) than among newly diagnosed patients (more than 850). Peripheral blood alone was examined, since thyroid tissue, which constituted the primary lesion, could not be accessed. As a limitation, the authors acknowledged that the small sample size may reduce accuracy.

The intended sense of this specimen's time point label: persistent/refractory GD, antithyroid drugs over 5 years with positive TRAb. RNA was extracted from PBMCs in TRIzol for both TCR sequencing and RNA sequencing. The diagnosis of Graves' disease was made according to American Thyroid Association guidelines. Patients for the study were recruited at an endocrinology department in Xi'an, China. Each patient gave 7 to 9.5 milliliters of peripheral blood, collected in an EDTA anticoagulant tube. Ficoll Paque Plus density gradient separation was used to isolate PBMCs, and no additional T cell sorting was done. An Agilent 2100 Bioanalyzer and agarose gel were used to assess RNA quality, and a NanoDrop 2000 was used to measure RNA concentration. This clonotype occurred many times. Its antigen specificity is not known. No quality values exist for individual bases; no much larger clone is one base distant.

CDR1 and CDR2 (MDHEN, SYDVKM) derive from the germline V gene. Spanning cysteine to phenylalanine, the CDR3 consists of 18 amino acids. The only DNA kept is the CDR3, 54 bases in frame from the first base. V is pared back by 5 bases and J by 5 bases, with 25 bases lying between the germline termini. The library was made by multiplex PCR. The sequencer was an Illumina HiSeq 4000. To build TCR beta libraries, CDR3 regions were amplified by Arm-PCR using iRepertoire HTBI primers. Before sequencing, the PCR products went through gel purification. On the authors' methods: Gene usage analysis of CDR3 amino acid clonotypes used the approximately 62 TRBV and 11 to 15 TRBJ segments found across samples. Filtered high-quality paired reads were merged into contigs using COPE and FqMerger. BLAST was used to align contigs to IMGT TRBV, TRBD and TRBJ reference genes, and CDR3 was defined according to IMGT. Highly expanded clones were defined as clonotypes with a frequency above 0.1%. Repertoire diversity was measured by Shannon entropy, and V-J evenness by the Gini coefficient. A clonotype was considered public if more than one individual shared it. Clones were called with MiXCR by TCRdb after fastp trimmed the public reads at Q25, and only in-frame beta chains were retained. Each entry merges the rows of one CDR3 protein and shows their most common DNA and genes. Here the V and J calls rest on TCRdb's processing, not on the authors' analysis. The sample table records some 340,000 distinct CDR3 sequences; more than 20% of these occur just once. The top ten clones comprise 28% of the sample.

Rearrangement joined TRBV28 to TRBJ2-1, with the D assignment possibly TRBD1 or TRBD2, given 5 matching bases for each. This TCR derives from a woman aged 40 to 55 with Graves disease. Donor details come from another sample of the same person, matched by shared clones. The sequenced sample was peripheral blood mononuclear cells (PBMCs), obtained when the disease was refractory, from a patient treated with antithyroid drugs. CDR3 loop: CASSALGTFSWVHNEQFF. Here is the DNA: TGTGCCAGCAGTGCGCTTGGGACCTTTAGCTGGGTACACAATGAGCAGTTCTTC.